One sample yielded the 2 T cell receptor beta chains listed below, sequenced in a study of read filtering for tumor transcriptome and immune sequencing. From roughly 0.4 ug of RNA, a library with molecular barcoded alpha/delta and beta/gamma adaptors was made. TCRdb re-called the reads through MiXCR, storing one row per CDR3 protein. Counted here are over 50,000 distinct CDR3 sequences, approximately 18% occurring once; the ten biggest clones make up around 9.9%. Specimen: a population of CD138-negative cells sorted from bone marrow. Every receptor here comes from a donor aged 40 or older with multiple myeloma.

This clonotype was observed at least ten times. The chain employs TRBV2 and TRBJ1-2, with D unclear. Trimming took 2 bases from V and 4 from J, leaving 8 bases between them. This CDR3 contains 13 residues. Germline values: CDR1 SNHLY, CDR2 FYNNEI. In DNA, the CDR3 is TGTGCCAGCAGTGAAACGGACTTCTATGGCTACACCTTC. Its translation: CASSETDFYGYTF.

Ten or more counts support this clonotype. The chain combines TRBV19 with TRBJ2-3; D remains ambiguous. This CDR3 region has 15 residues. Per germline, CDR1 LNHDA and CDR2 SQIVND (reference sequence). V shed 5 bases and J shed 0 bases, with 12 bases lying between them. The CDR3 region is CASSYGQASTDTQYF. The CDR3 coding sequence is TGTGCCAGTAGTTATGGGCAGGCCAGCACAGATACGCAGTATTTT.